One and the same sample provided the 11 T cell receptor beta chains below, sequenced in a study of blood T cell repertoires in COVID-19. Using immunoSEQ multiplex PCR, the repertoire was profiled, and TCRdb retains in-frame clones only, with some absent. In the table there are a few hundred thousand clones, about 90% of which are singletons. The sequenced material came from PBMCs or T cells enriched from blood (not recorded which). Source of these receptors: a woman aged 25-40 years who had been exposed to COVID-19.

A word on this clone: One junction end does not reproduce the germline sequence, and a read error may be involved. CDR3 in amino acids: CATRDRQENQYF. In DNA, the CDR3 is TGTGCCACCCGGGACAGACAAGAGAACCAGTACTTC. J is TRBJ2-5 and V is TRBV10-3, with 7 bases lining up with TRBD1. The CDR3 has 12 residues. The germline gives CDR1 ENHRY, CDR2 SYGVKD.

The rearrangement links TRBV9 to TRBJ2-1; D possibly corresponds to TRBD1 (6 bases). CDR3 size: 15 residues. V shed 3 bases and J shed 8 bases, with 18 bases lying between them. Germline CDR1 and CDR2: SGDLS and YYNGEE. This CDR3 is CASSAQGIRVDEQFF. CDR3 nucleotide sequence: TGTGCCAGCAGCGCCCAGGGGATCAGGGTGGATGAGCAGTTCTTC.

The V call is TRBV5-1, the J call TRBJ1-5; D possibly corresponds to TRBD1 (5 bases). The CDR3 is made up of 14 amino acids. V was trimmed by 0 bases and J by 5 bases, leaving 9 bases between them. Germline-derived CDR1 and CDR2 are SGHRS and YFSETQ. This CDR3 is CASSLAGQDQPQHF. For the CDR3, the DNA is TGCGCCAGCAGCTTGGCCGGACAAGATCAGCCCCAGCATTTT.

The chain is built from TRBV11-1 and TRBJ2-7; the match to TRBD2 covers 14 bases. V shed 0 bases, J shed 2 bases, and the junction held 0 bases outside the gene matches. CDR1 and CDR2 from the germline V gene are SGHAT and FQDESV (reference sequence). CDR3 length: 16 residues. The CDR3 DNA reads TGTGCCAGCAGCTTAGCGGGACTAGCGGGAGCCTACGAGCAGTACTTC. It codes for CASSLAGLAGAYEQYF.

The chain links TRBV19 to TRBJ2-2, with a possible D match to TRBD1 (5 bases). V was clipped by 3 bases and J by 5 bases, with 10 bases between them. In germline, CDR1 is LNHDA, CDR2 SQIVND (reference sequence). There are 14 residues in the CDR3. CDR3 nucleotides: TGTGCCAGTAGTATTCAGGCAGGGACCGGGGAGCTGTTTTTT. Amino acid sequence: CASSIQAGTGELFF.

V gene TRBV2 combines with J gene TRBJ2-1; a weak D match, TRBD1 (6 bases). Germline V CDR1 and CDR2: SNHLY, FYNNEI. Trimming took off 1 base at V and 7 bases at J, with 11 bases between the two ends. CDR3 length: 14 amino acids. The CDR3 nucleotides read TGTGCCAGCAGTGAAGGAAGGGGGTGGAATGAGCAGTTCTTC. Translation gives CASSEGRGWNEQFF.

As for this clone: At the DNA level, this CDR3 is encoded by other sequences in the same sample as well. The rearrangement joins TRBV27 to TRBJ2-1, with 9 nucleotides matching TRBD2. CDR1 MNHEY and CDR2 SMNVEV come from the germline V gene (reference sequence). The CDR3 sequence is 15 residues long. V was pared by 5 bases and J by 2 bases, with 4 bases of the junction left unmatched. The CDR3 is CASSLSGSPYNEQFF. The CDR3, as DNA: TGTGCCAGCAGTCTTAGCGGGAGTCCCTACAATGAGCAGTTCTTC.

This clone was seen a single time. The J gene is TRBJ2-5, the V gene TRBV20-1; tentatively, D is TRBD2 (5 bases). Trimming pared 3 bases from V and 2 bases from J, leaving 13 bases between. Germline loops: CDR1 DFQATT, CDR2 SNEGSKA (reference sequence). The CDR3 is made up of 14 amino acids. CDR3 nucleotides: TGCAGTGCTAGTTCGCAACGGACTCAAGAGACCCAGTACTTC. It translates to CSASSQRTQETQYF.

In DNA, the CDR3 is TGTGCCAGCAGTTCCGGGGGAGCAACTAATGAAAAACTGTTTTTT. Translation gives CASSSGGATNEKLFF. The rearrangement joins TRBV28 to TRBJ1-4; D is perhaps TRBD1 (5 bases). This CDR3 comprises 15 residues. V gave up 4 bases and J gave up 0 bases, with 9 bases separating them. Germline V CDR1 and CDR2: MDHEN, SYDVKM.

The chain employs TRBV5-5 and TRBJ1-1; TRBD1 might be the D (6 bases). Germline CDR1 reads SGHKS; CDR2 reads YYEKEE (reference sequence). Trimming pared 0 bases from V and 0 bases from J, leaving 9 bases between. The CDR3 contains 15 residues. CDR3 in amino acids: CASSLEGQMNTEAFF. In DNA form, the CDR3 reads TGTGCCAGCAGCTTGGAGGGACAAATGAACACTGAAGCTTTCTTT.

The chain has TRBV7-9 and TRBJ2-1; TRBD1 aligns across 12 bases. This CDR3 has 15 residues. Germline lookup yields CDR1 SEHNR and CDR2 FQNEAQ (reference sequence). Trimming took 2 bases from V and 8 from J; bases not matched to a gene: 4. Here the CDR3 reads CASSLKGQGAYEQFF. The CDR3 DNA is TGTGCCAGCAGCTTAAAGGGACAGGGGGCTTATGAGCAGTTCTTC.